These 5 T cell receptor beta chains were sequenced from one sample in a study of OX40 agonist ivuxolimab in advanced cancers. Assay used: immunoSEQ multiplex PCR; TCRdb lists only in-frame clones, some missing. Of 74,000 or so clones listed, around 91% are singletons. The starting material was CD4+ or CD8+ T cells sorted from blood, obtained in a trial of the OX40 agonist ivuxolimab. The receptors were gathered from an adult with an advanced solid tumor such as melanoma, head and neck, liver or kidney cancer.

CDR3 sequence: CATQGSGGGDTQYF. CDR3 DNA: TGTGCCACCCAAGGTTCGGGAGGAGGAGATACGCAGTATTTT. This chain joins TRBV2 and TRBJ2-3; 7 bases are shared with TRBD2. With 10 bases clipped from V and 5 bases from J, the junction kept 12 bases outside the gene matches. Germline CDR1 reads SNHLY; CDR2 reads FYNNEI. The CDR3 is 14 residues long.

The chain recombines TRBV18 with TRBJ2-1; 9 positions match TRBD1. Germline-derived CDR1 and CDR2 are KGHSH and LQKENI. This CDR3 spans 15 amino acids. The V and J ends lost 2 bases and 6 bases, in that order; junction bases with no gene match: 5. In DNA form, the CDR3 reads TGTGCCAGCTCACCAGACAGGGGGAGTTTCAATGAGCAGTTCTTC. The encoded protein is CASSPDRGSFNEQFF.

The J gene is TRBJ1-5, the V gene TRBV19; the D is unclear. Germline loops: CDR1 LNHDA, CDR2 SQIVND (reference sequence). The CDR3 is 13 amino acids. Trimming removed 2 bases at V and 4 bases at J, with 6 bases between. Written as DNA, the CDR3 is TGTGCCAGTAGTATACGCTTTAATCAGCCCCAGCATTTT. Translated: CASSIRFNQPQHF.

Worth noting for this clone: This sample also contains other DNA sequences that code for the same CDR3. The chain combines TRBV7-9 with TRBJ2-1; TRBD2 might be the D (6 bases). Germline values: CDR1 SEHNR, CDR2 FQNEAQ (reference sequence). Trimming removed 1 base from V and 2 bases from J, with 9 bases in between. The CDR3 is 15 residues long. This chain's CDR3 is CASSLGGEAYNEQFF. The CDR3 DNA sequence: TGTGCCAGCAGCTTAGGGGGGGAGGCCTACAATGAGCAGTTCTTC.

The gene calls are TRBV7-2 and TRBJ2-1; 7 positions match TRBD1. The V segment lost 5 bases and the J segment 6 bases; nucleotides outside the gene matches: 4. The germline V gene has CDR1 SGHTA and CDR2 FQGNSA. This CDR3 is built from 13 residues. This chain's CDR3 is CASSPGQVNEQFF. The DNA for the CDR3 is TGTGCCAGCAGCCCCGGACAGGTCAATGAGCAGTTCTTC.